Listed below are T cell receptor beta chains from one sample, sequenced in a study of blood T cell repertoires in COVID-19. The assay was immunoSEQ multiplex PCR, and TCRdb's table has in-frame clones only and misses some. This sample has roughly 95,000 clones, with 82% found just once. Sample: peripheral blood. The receptors originated from an elderly man with acute or convalescent COVID-19. CDR3s include the opening cysteine and the closing phenylalanine or tryptophan. Fields, in order: CDR3 length, clone size, D gene, V gene, J gene, CDR3 protein, CDR3 DNA. The D gene is left open where the match is weak. Size is omitted from some rows. Given values are once, few, many or a class for expanded clones.

len: 13; abundance: few; d_gene: .; v_gene: TRBV6-5; j_gene: TRBJ2-7; CDR3aa: CASSSLAGGEQYF; CDR3nt: TGTGCCAGCAGCTCACTAGCTGGAGGTGAGCAGTACTTC
len: 11; abundance: .; d_gene: .; v_gene: TRBV20-1; j_gene: TRBJ2-3; CDR3aa: CSQIKTDTQYF; CDR3nt: TGCAGCCAGATTAAGACAGATACGCAGTATTTT
len: 16; abundance: .; d_gene: TRBD1; v_gene: TRBV5-6; j_gene: TRBJ1-4; CDR3aa: CASSLGRGRSNEKLFF; CDR3nt: TGTGCCAGCAGCTTGGGCAGGGGGCGATCTAATGAAAAACTGTTTTTT
len: 14; abundance: .; d_gene: .; v_gene: TRBV19; j_gene: TRBJ2-5; CDR3aa: CASSISGRSETQYF; CDR3nt: TGTGCCAGTAGTATATCAGGTCGCTCCGAGACCCAGTACTTC
len: 14; abundance: .; d_gene: .; v_gene: TRBV14; j_gene: TRBJ2-3; CDR3aa: CASSGAGPADTQYF; CDR3nt: TGTGCCAGCAGCGGAGCGGGCCCGGCAGATACGCAGTATTTT
len: 14; abundance: .; d_gene: .; v_gene: TRBV6-5; j_gene: TRBJ1-3; CDR3aa: CASSGGVTGNTIYF; CDR3nt: TGTGCCAGCAGCGGGGGTGTAACTGGAAACACCATATATTTT
len: 14; abundance: few; d_gene: .; v_gene: TRBV28; j_gene: TRBJ1-2; CDR3aa: CASSPHREKHGYTF; CDR3nt: TGTGCCAGCAGTCCCCATCGGGAGAAGCATGGCTACACCTTC
len: 14; abundance: .; d_gene: TRBD2; v_gene: TRBV6-2/TRBV6-3; j_gene: TRBJ2-3; CDR3aa: CASSQSGTTDTQYF; CDR3nt: TGTGCCAGCAGTCAAAGCGGGACCACAGATACGCAGTATTTT
len: 15; abundance: .; d_gene: TRBD2; v_gene: TRBV9; j_gene: TRBJ2-1; CDR3aa: CASSLGLPPSNEQFF; CDR3nt: TGTGCCAGCAGCCTGGGACTACCCCCCTCAAATGAGCAGTTCTTC
len: 14; abundance: .; d_gene: .; v_gene: TRBV5-1; j_gene: TRBJ2-2; CDR3aa: CASSPTSSTGELFF; CDR3nt: TGCGCCAGCAGCCCTACTAGCAGCACCGGGGAGCTGTTTTTT
len: 13; abundance: .; d_gene: TRBD1; v_gene: TRBV30; j_gene: TRBJ2-7; CDR3aa: CAWMGQGIYEQYF; CDR3nt: TGTGCCTGGATGGGACAGGGGATCTACGAGCAGTACTTC
len: 11; abundance: .; d_gene: .; v_gene: TRBV6-5; j_gene: TRBJ2-5; CDR3aa: CASHNGETQYF; CDR3nt: TGTGCCAGTCATAACGGAGAGACCCAGTACTTC
len: 13; abundance: .; d_gene: TRBD1; v_gene: TRBV24-1; j_gene: TRBJ2-1; CDR3aa: CATRGQGYNEQFF; CDR3nt: TGTGCCACCAGGGGACAGGGGTACAATGAGCAGTTCTTC
len: 11; abundance: .; d_gene: .; v_gene: TRBV7-2; j_gene: TRBJ2-1; CDR3aa: CASSLHNEQFF; CDR3nt: TGTGCCAGCAGCCTTCACAATGAGCAGTTCTTC
len: 16; abundance: .; d_gene: TRBD2; v_gene: TRBV7-2; j_gene: TRBJ2-2; CDR3aa: CATPRLANKNTGELFF; CDR3nt: TGTGCCACCCCCCGACTAGCGAATAAAAACACCGGGGAGCTGTTTTTT
len: 15; abundance: .; d_gene: TRBD1; v_gene: TRBV5-6; j_gene: TRBJ2-2; CDR3aa: CASSLGTGGTGELFF; CDR3nt: TGTGCCAGCAGCCTAGGGACAGGGGGTACCGGGGAGCTGTTTTTT
len: 13; abundance: .; d_gene: .; v_gene: TRBV23-1; j_gene: TRBJ2-7; CDR3aa: CASSQEDRIEQYF; CDR3nt: TGCGCCAGCAGTCAAGAGGACAGAATCGAGCAGTACTTC
len: 13; abundance: .; d_gene: .; v_gene: TRBV10-1; j_gene: TRBJ1-2; CDR3aa: CASSEARGYGYTF; CDR3nt: TGCGCCAGCAGTGAGGCCAGAGGCTATGGCTACACCTTC
len: 18; abundance: once; d_gene: TRBD1; v_gene: TRBV5-1; j_gene: TRBJ2-6; CDR3aa: CASSEPGQLGSGANVLTF; CDR3nt: TGCGCCAGCAGCGAACCGGGACAGTTGGGCTCTGGGGCCAACGTCCTGACTTTC
len: 15; abundance: .; d_gene: .; v_gene: TRBV2; j_gene: TRBJ1-6; CDR3aa: CASSEDRQGGSPLHF; CDR3nt: TGTGCCAGCAGTGAAGATCGCCAGGGAGGTTCACCCCTCCACTTT
len: 16; abundance: .; d_gene: TRBD1; v_gene: TRBV28; j_gene: TRBJ2-5; CDR3aa: CASSPAGTGGEETQYF; CDR3nt: TGTGCCAGCAGTCCAGCTGGGACAGGGGGCGAGGAGACCCAGTACTTC
len: 16; abundance: .; d_gene: TRBD1; v_gene: TRBV3-1/TRBV3-2; j_gene: TRBJ1-3; CDR3aa: CASSAPGQGSRNTIYF; CDR3nt: TGTGCCAGCAGTGCCCCGGGACAGGGGTCTCGAAACACCATATATTTT
len: 15; abundance: .; d_gene: .; v_gene: TRBV7-2; j_gene: TRBJ2-2; CDR3aa: CASSARRGGTGELFF; CDR3nt: TGTGCCAGCAGTGCGAGGAGGGGAGGCACCGGGGAGCTGTTTTTT
len: 14; abundance: .; d_gene: .; v_gene: TRBV6-5; j_gene: TRBJ1-1; CDR3aa: CASSYVWANTEAFF; CDR3nt: TGTGCCAGCAGTTACGTATGGGCGAACACTGAAGCTTTCTTT
len: 14; abundance: .; d_gene: .; v_gene: TRBV29-1; j_gene: TRBJ1-4; CDR3aa: CSVVKSGSNEKLFF; CDR3nt: TGCAGCGTTGTGAAATCGGGGTCTAATGAAAAACTGTTTTTT
len: 19; abundance: once; d_gene: TRBD2; v_gene: TRBV7-2; j_gene: TRBJ2-3; CDR3aa: CASSLGVGTSGGAGDTQYF; CDR3nt: TGTGCCAGCAGCTTAGGAGTGGGGACTAGCGGGGGGGCCGGAGATACGCAGTATTTT
len: 11; abundance: .; d_gene: .; v_gene: TRBV29-1; j_gene: TRBJ2-7; CDR3aa: CSVADIYEQYF; CDR3nt: TGCAGCGTTGCGGACATCTACGAGCAGTACTTC
len: 15; abundance: .; d_gene: .; v_gene: TRBV9; j_gene: TRBJ2-6; CDR3aa: CASSTSGGGANVLTF; CDR3nt: TGTGCCAGCAGCACATCCGGGGGTGGGGCCAACGTCCTGACTTTC
len: 15; abundance: .; d_gene: .; v_gene: TRBV11-2; j_gene: TRBJ2-3; CDR3aa: CASSLAVQGLGTQYF; CDR3nt: TGTGCCAGCAGCTTAGCAGTGCAGGGGTTGGGTACGCAGTATTTT
len: 11; abundance: .; d_gene: .; v_gene: TRBV12-3/TRBV12-4; j_gene: TRBJ1-4; CDR3aa: CASSTVGKLFF; CDR3nt: TGTGCCAGCAGTACAGTAGGTAAACTGTTTTTT
len: 16; abundance: .; d_gene: .; v_gene: TRBV18; j_gene: TRBJ1-2; CDR3aa: CASSLSSSEQGYGYTF; CDR3nt: TGTGCCAGCTCGTTAAGCTCCTCAGAGCAGGGCTATGGCTACACCTTC
len: 14; abundance: once; d_gene: TRBD1; v_gene: TRBV19; j_gene: TRBJ1-1; CDR3aa: CASSPRQGGTEAFF; CDR3nt: TGTGCCAGTAGTCCTCGACAGGGGGGCACTGAAGCTTTCTTT
len: 16; abundance: .; d_gene: TRBD2; v_gene: TRBV3-1/TRBV3-2; j_gene: TRBJ2-3; CDR3aa: CASMPTSGGFLRTQYF; CDR3nt: TGTGCCAGCATGCCGACTAGCGGGGGGTTCTTAAGGACGCAGTATTTT
len: 14; abundance: .; d_gene: .; v_gene: TRBV7-6; j_gene: TRBJ1-2; CDR3aa: CASAIPGDNYGYTF; CDR3nt: TGTGCCAGCGCTATTCCGGGGGATAACTATGGCTACACCTTC
len: 14; abundance: .; d_gene: .; v_gene: TRBV5-3; j_gene: TRBJ1-1; CDR3aa: CARSFRGGNTEAFF; CDR3nt: TGTGCCAGAAGCTTCCGGGGAGGGAACACTGAAGCTTTCTTT
len: 15; abundance: once; d_gene: TRBD2; v_gene: TRBV19; j_gene: TRBJ2-7; CDR3aa: CASSESREVSYEQYF; CDR3nt: TGTGCCAGTAGCGAGTCGCGGGAGGTGTCCTACGAGCAGTACTTC
len: 19; abundance: few; d_gene: .; v_gene: TRBV27; j_gene: TRBJ1-6; CDR3aa: CASSLSMTGRLILNSPLHF; CDR3nt: TGTGCCAGCAGTTTATCTATGACCGGGAGACTTATCCTTAATTCACCCCTCCACTTT
len: 15; abundance: .; d_gene: .; v_gene: TRBV13; j_gene: TRBJ2-1; CDR3aa: CASSLGPGTYNEQFF; CDR3nt: TGTGCCAGCAGCCTCGGTCCGGGAACCTACAATGAGCAGTTCTTC
len: 14; abundance: .; d_gene: TRBD1; v_gene: TRBV2; j_gene: TRBJ1-2; CDR3aa: CASSLGMGQDGYTF; CDR3nt: TGTGCCAGCAGCCTTGGAATGGGACAGGATGGCTACACCTTC
len: 16; abundance: once; d_gene: TRBD2; v_gene: TRBV19; j_gene: TRBJ2-3; CDR3aa: CASSKPSGGAMDTQYF; CDR3nt: TGTGCCAGTAGTAAACCCAGCGGGGGGGCCATGGATACGCAGTATTTT
len: 15; abundance: few; d_gene: TRBD1; v_gene: TRBV6-1; j_gene: TRBJ1-2; CDR3aa: CASSEVPGTGYGYTF; CDR3nt: TGTGCCAGCAGTGAAGTGCCCGGGACAGGGTACGGCTACACCTTC
len: 17; abundance: .; d_gene: TRBD1; v_gene: TRBV28; j_gene: TRBJ1-2; CDR3aa: CASSTSGTGRRVYGYTF; CDR3nt: TGTGCCAGCAGCACCTCCGGGACAGGGAGACGAGTCTATGGCTACACCTTC
len: 14; abundance: .; d_gene: .; v_gene: TRBV27; j_gene: TRBJ2-2; CDR3aa: CASSLAGSYGELFF; CDR3nt: TGTGCCAGCAGTTTGGCAGGGTCTTACGGGGAGCTGTTTTTT
len: 15; abundance: few; d_gene: .; v_gene: TRBV28; j_gene: TRBJ2-7; CDR3aa: CATSLDGGRSYEQYF; CDR3nt: TGTGCCACCAGCCTTGATGGGGGGAGGTCCTACGAGCAGTACTTC
len: 13; abundance: .; d_gene: .; v_gene: TRBV14; j_gene: TRBJ1-2; CDR3aa: CASSQDLQYGYTF; CDR3nt: TGTGCCAGCAGCCAAGATCTACAGTATGGCTACACCTTC